The T cell receptor (beta chain) described here comes from a study of T cells in Graves' hyperthyroidism and ophthalmopathy. V was clipped by 3 bases and J by 0 bases, with 10 bases between them. The germline V gene has CDR1 LGHDT and CDR2 YNNKEL (reference sequence). The CDR3 totals 15 residues. The source material, RNA transcripts, was used to amplify TCR beta CDR3 regions. The TCR CDR3 was amplified in a first-round RT-PCR using the HTBI primer set. TCRdb called the multiplex PCR reads again in MiXCR, with one record for every CDR3 protein. Of hundreds of thousands of distinct CDR3 sequences in the sample, more than 12% were seen once.

This chain joins TRBV3-1 and TRBJ2-3; unclear D gene. The sample was blood. The TCR originated in a woman under 40 with Graves' hyperthyroidism. Written as DNA, the CDR3 is TGTGCCAGCAGCCAGACTTGGTCTAGCACAGATACGCAGTATTTT. Amino acid sequence: CASSQTWSSTDTQYF.